The following is a TCR beta chain sequence with its context. Its antigen remains unknown. The sample comes from a study of cytomegalovirus exposure and HLA in healthy donors. The validation cohort, a group of 120 or so subjects, included the donors and was separate from the approximately 650-subject first cohort. This table comes from immunoSEQ multiplex PCR, and its TCRdb copy is limited to in-frame clones, with some not included. This sample has approximately 160,000 clones, with 84% found just once. Study-level points and caveats: The finding came from a later analysis; first-cohort TCR clusters tended to co-occur in the roughly 120 validation repertoires. A few of the chains that were CMV-associated were confirmed in vitro to be specific for CMV antigens. Researchers counted some 150 TCR beta chains as cytomegalovirus-associated.

Trimming took 6 bases from V and 4 from J, leaving 18 bases between them. Germline V gives CDR1 MNHNS, CDR2 SASEGT. The CDR3 has 15 amino acids. This sequence was found in a man aged 25-45 years in good health and CMV-seropositive. The specimen was PBMCs. The chain employs TRBV6-1 and TRBJ1-1; D gene unclear. CDR3 protein: CASRSDSWEGTEAFF. CDR3 coding DNA: TGTGCCAGCAGATCGGATTCGTGGGAGGGCACTGAAGCTTTCTTT.